This TCR beta chain was sequenced during a study of shared clonotypes between healthy human individuals (dated by TCRdb to the early 2020s). For context, the study as a whole: The cohort comprised a couple of women and a few men aged 18 to 49 years. Different laboratories and diverse techniques were used to prepare libraries and sequence TCR repertoires, to increase sequencing depth and limit assay-specific biases. Between about 0.85 and 8.9 billion PBMCs per donor were obtained by leukapheresis. For each donor, CD4 naive and CD4 memory were each given three plates, CD8 naive was given two plates, and CD8 memory was given one plate. The study deeply sequenced blood TCR repertoires of about 5 healthy adults to estimate repertoire size and the extent of clonotype sharing between individuals.

Taken from the germline V gene, the CDR1 and CDR2 loops are SGHVS and FNYEAQ. Relative to germline, V is 3 bases shorter and J is 5 bases shorter, with 17 bases between their ends. The CDR3 sequence holds 15 residues, the cysteine and phenylalanine included. CDR3 DNA is the only sequence kept; it has 45 bases, read in frame from the first base. The paper's findings and limits, for the study overall: Pairwise subsampling indicated that sequencing depth was expected to affect the degree of clonotype sharing among donors. Estimated clonotype richness was generally larger for naive than for memory subsets. Even with the large sequencing depth, rarefaction of the sorted-subset datasets indicated that sequencing was incomplete. The genetic and exposure-history diversity represented was limited by the small number of donors. Higher generation probabilities were observed for clonotypes shared by all four sorted-subset donors than for non-shared clonotypes. Only blood was sampled, and tissue TCR repertoires likely differ from those in blood. Around 5% of naive CD4, 3.5% of naive CD8, roughly 2.5% of memory CD4, and around 0.4% of memory CD8 clonotypes were shared across several donors.

This clone came up once. What antigen it recognizes has not been identified. Nothing much larger sits one base from this clone, and base qualities are not available. TCR CDR3 regions were amplified from genomic DNA by multiplex PCR using the deep immunoSEQ assay. Extracted genomic DNA from each cell subset was spread evenly across all wells of several immunoSEQ 96-well plates, with each plate serving as a replicate. Each replicate PCR for sorted subsets received around 200 ng genomic DNA, equal to roughly 30,000 T cell genomes. Purified libraries were measured with a Qubit 3.0 fluorometer, size-checked on a Bioanalyzer 2100, and measured again with the KAPA Library Quantification kit. Each immunoSEQ 96-well plate was sequenced on its own single-read 150-cycle Illumina NextSeq 550 flow cell. In the source study's methods: Because only junctional sequences without quality scores were contained in the immunoSEQ output, filtering matching that applied to full-length reads could not be performed. To assign V/J genes and CDR3, sequences were annotated against IMGT germline references using PyIR, a Python wrapper for IgBLAST v1.9. Any read was removed if the V/J assignment was weak (E-value above 1e-6), the CDR3 was missing, or the read contained stop codons, out-of-frame junctions, or ambiguous translated residues. V3J clonotypes were defined as sequences sharing the same inferred V gene, J gene, and CDR3 amino acid sequence. To compute the percentage overlap between repertoires, the number of shared unique clonotypes was divided by the size of the smaller repertoire. Repertoire richness was assessed with RTK rarefaction, the Chao1 estimator, and Recon v2.1 estimates of unobserved clonotypes. Generation probabilities for all TCRbeta clonotypes obtained by the gDNA method from a handful of donors were computed using OLGA. TCRdb stores this immuneACCESS table with in-frame sequences only. Part of the clones is absent; in the studies checked, under half of the shortfall reflects unresolved V genes, and no reason is known for the rest. V, J and clone size are taken as reported in that table, and D and trimming were inferred from the DNA itself. The sample table contains about 580,000 clones; only one count was recorded for nearly 98% of them. 0.3% of the sample belongs to the ten largest clones.

For the CD8 naive samples, CD45RO-negative cells were positively selected for CCR7, yielding a CD45RA+CCR7+ population from which TemRA cells were excluded. Healthy HIV-negative adults with no recently reported acute infections or vaccinations were included as donors. Every donor was a Caucasian adult residing in Nashville, Tennessee, USA. After blood collection by leukapheresis, PBMCs were isolated using Ficoll-Histopaque density gradient centrifugation and then cryopreserved in the vapor phase of liquid nitrogen. Analytical flow cytometry was used to check the purity and quantity of each magnetically sorted T cell population. Each sorted fraction had its genomic DNA isolated and then quantified by UV absorbance on a Nanodrop 2000c.

This receptor was obtained from a man aged 25 to 40 in good health. The V gene is TRBV7-6 and the J gene is TRBJ2-7; the D region possibly corresponds to TRBD1 (5 bases align). Sequencing input: naive CD8+ T cells sorted from blood. Read against the paper, the sample's cell subset or site label means: CD45RA+CCR7+. The CDR3 protein sequence reads: CASSFQDTPAHEQYF. The nucleotide sequence is given as TGTGCCAGCAGCTTCCAGGACACGCCGGCCCACGAGCAGTACTTC.